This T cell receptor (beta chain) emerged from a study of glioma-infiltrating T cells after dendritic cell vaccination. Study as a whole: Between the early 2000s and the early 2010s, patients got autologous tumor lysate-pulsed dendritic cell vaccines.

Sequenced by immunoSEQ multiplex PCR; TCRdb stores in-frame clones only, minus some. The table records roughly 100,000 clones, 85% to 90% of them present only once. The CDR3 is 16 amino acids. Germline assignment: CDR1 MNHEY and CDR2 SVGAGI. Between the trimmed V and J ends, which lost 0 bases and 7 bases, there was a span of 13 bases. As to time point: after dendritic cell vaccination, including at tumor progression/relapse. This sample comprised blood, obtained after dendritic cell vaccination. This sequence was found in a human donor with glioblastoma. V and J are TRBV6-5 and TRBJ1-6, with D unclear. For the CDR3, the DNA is TGTGCCAGCAGTTACTCGATGGGCCCCGGAAATTCACCCCTCCACTTT. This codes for CASSYSMGPGNSPLHF.